This TCR beta chain was sequenced in a study of T cell repertoires in cytomegalovirus infection. V was clipped by 4 bases and J by 2 bases; unmatched bases: 11. This CDR3 is 17 amino acids long. Germline CDR1 is MNHNS and CDR2 is SASEGT. Overall study results and limits: The study found HLA-C-restricted CMV-specific TCR beta clonotypes dominating the ex vivo response.

This clonotype showed up just a few times. Its antigen is as yet unknown. TCRdb redid the calling of the reads with MiXCR, one entry per CDR3 protein. The sample shows some 440,000 distinct CDR3 sequences, approximately 30% of them seen only once. This sequence joins TRBV6-1 and TRBJ1-5, with 7 nucleotides matching TRBD1. The clonotype was recovered from a human donor in good health (CMV status not recorded). Some clones in this sample may be carry-over from other donors' samples. The sequenced material came from PBMCs. CDR3 loop: CASSGFDRVGGNQPQHF. DNA for the CDR3: TGTGCCAGCAGTGGATTCGACAGGGTTGGTGGCAATCAGCCCCAGCATTTT.